The 26 T cell receptor beta chains reported below all come from one sample, sequenced in a study of T cells in Graves' hyperthyroidism and ophthalmopathy. RNA transcripts gave rise to amplified TCR beta CDR3 regions. In the first-round RT-PCR of the TCR CDR3, the HTBI primer set was used. TCRdb itself ran the multiplex PCR reads through MiXCR, one entry per CDR3 protein. The sample has about 340,000 distinct CDR3 sequences, roughly 20% seen once. Sequenced material: blood. The receptors derive from a woman in her forties or fifties with Graves' hyperthyroidism.

This clonotype was observed many times. This sequence joins TRBV18 and TRBJ2-1; tentative D call: TRBD1 (5 bases). The CDR3 runs to 15 residues. Germline CDR1 is KGHSH and CDR2 is LQKENI. The V gene lost 5 bases and the J gene lost 1 base, with 12 bases spanning the gap. The CDR3 DNA reads as TGTGCCAGCTCAGAGGACAACCGATCCTACAATGAGCAGTTCTTC. Its protein product is CASSEDNRSYNEQFF.

The chain links TRBV3-1 to TRBJ2-7, with 8 bases matching TRBD2. The CDR3 consists of 16 residues. From germline, CDR1 is LGHDT and CDR2 YNNKEL (reference sequence). V was pared by 0 bases and J by 3 bases, with 7 bases of the junction left unmatched. CDR3 bases: TGTGCCAGCAGCCAAGAAGCCGGGAGGGCCTTCTACGAGCAGTACTTC. It encodes CASSQEAGRAFYEQYF.

In this sample, this clonotype turned up many times. The chain links TRBV6-1 to TRBJ2-3; D tentatively fits TRBD1 or TRBD2 (7 bases each). This CDR3 region has 16 residues. CDR1 is MNHNS and CDR2 is SASEGT in the germline V gene. V was shortened by 4 bases and J by 3 bases, with 17 bases between the two germline ends. The DNA for the CDR3 is TGTGCCAGCAGTGGATTCAACAGGGGAGGGACAGATACGCAGTATTTT. Protein: CASSGFNRGGTDTQYF.

This clonotype has a handful of counts. The chain combines TRBV7-9 with TRBJ2-1, with D possibly matching TRBD2 (6 bases). Germline lookup yields CDR1 SEHNR and CDR2 FQNEAQ (reference sequence). CDR3 length equals 12 residues. Trimming left V 5 bases short and J 8 bases short, with 10 bases between. In DNA, the CDR3 is TGTGCCAGCAGCCGGAGGGTCCATGAGCAGTTCTTC. Protein product: CASSRRVHEQFF. Complete variable domain (other parts from reference TRBV7-9 and TRBJ2-1): DTGVSQNPRHKITKRGQNVTFRCDPISEHNRLYWYRQTLGQGPEFLTYFQNEAQLEKSRLLSDRFSAERPKGSFSTLEIQRTEQGDSAMYLCASSRRVHEQFFGPGTRLTVL.

The chain couples TRBV19 to TRBJ2-1, with TRBD1 matching over 7 bases. There are 16 residues in the CDR3. Germline loops: CDR1 LNHDA, CDR2 SQIVND (reference sequence). Trimming took 9 bases from V and 5 from J; bases not matched to a gene: 16. The CDR3, as DNA: TGTGCCAGCCGAGCCCAGACAGGGTTTATTAACAATGAGCAGTTCTTC. It is translated as CASRAQTGFINNEQFF.

This clonotype appeared many times. The chain couples TRBV27 to TRBJ1-2; 8 bases are a match to TRBD1. The CDR3 contains 14 residues. V shed 6 bases and J 4 bases; nucleotides not matched to a gene: 7. Germline CDR1 MNHEY, CDR2 SMNVEV (reference sequence). DNA for the CDR3: TGTGCCAGCAGACCGACAGGGGAGGTCTATGGCTACACCTTC. As protein: CASRPTGEVYGYTF.

This clonotype occurred many times. The chain carries TRBV30 and TRBJ1-6; D possibly corresponds to TRBD1 (6 bases). Trimming removed 2 bases from V and 4 bases from J, with 6 bases in between. Per germline, CDR1 GTSNPN and CDR2 SVGIG (reference sequence). The CDR3 extends over 13 amino acids. The CDR3 DNA is TGTGCCTGGAGTCAGGGGTATAATTCACCCCTCCACTTT. This translates into CAWSQGYNSPLHF.

This clonotype came up many times. CDR3 sequence (DNA): TGTGCCAGCAGCTTACTCCCAGGGGGCGTTATCGGGGAGCTGTTTTTT. It is translated as CASSLLPGGVIGELFF. The gene calls are TRBV11-2 and TRBJ2-2, with TRBD1 identical over 8 bases. The junction had 9 bases not matched to a gene; V was cut back by 2 bases and J by 7 bases. The CDR3 runs 16 residues. The germline gives CDR1 SGHAT, CDR2 FQNNGV.

This clonotype was found once. The V gene is TRBV2, the J gene TRBJ1-5; perhaps TRBD1 as D (5 bases). This CDR3 is 13 amino acids long. Trimming pared 8 bases from V and 4 bases from J, leaving 12 bases between. Germline V gene lookup returns CDR1 SNHLY and CDR2 FYNNEI. The chain's CDR3 is CASSTEVNQPQHF. The CDR3 DNA reads TGTGCCAGCTCGACAGAAGTAAATCAGCCCCAGCATTTT.

Note on this clonotype: This may be a read error: a much more frequent sequence differs by one nucleotide. CDR3 region: CASSEWTANTGELFF. The CDR3 DNA is TGTGCCAGCAGTGAATGGACAGCGAACACCGGGGAGCTGTTTTTT. The chain couples TRBV27 to TRBJ2-2, with TRBD1 as a possible D gene (6 bases). The CDR3 contains 15 residues. V lost 5 bases and J lost 0, with 10 bases in between. Per the germline V gene, CDR1 is MNHEY and CDR2 is SMNVEV (reference sequence).

The chain couples TRBV6-1 to TRBJ2-5; D unclear. The CDR3 consists of 12 residues. Between the trimmed V and J ends, which lost 8 bases and 2 bases, there was a span of 9 bases. CDR1 is MNHNS and CDR2 is SASEGT in the germline V gene. The CDR3 DNA reads as TGTGCCAGCGGGCACTTACAAGAGACCCAGTACTTC. Protein: CASGHLQETQYF.

This clonotype appeared a few times. The chain employs TRBV10-1 and TRBJ1-5; D gene ambiguous. V shed 2 bases and J shed 6 bases, with 8 bases lying between them. The CDR3 has 13 amino acids. The germline gives CDR1 WNHNN, CDR2 SYGVQD (reference sequence). The CDR3 nucleotides are TGCGCCAGCAGTGAGGTTGGGAGTCAGCCCCAGCATTTT. This codes for CASSEVGSQPQHF.

Details on this clonotype: This may arise from a read error, as a much more abundant clone is one base away. This sequence joins TRBV12-3 or TRBV12-4 and TRBJ2-5; D unresolved. The CDR3 runs to 14 residues. CDR3: CASSPDWDQEAQYF. CDR3 DNA: TGTGCCAGCAGTCCCGACTGGGATCAAGAGGCCCAGTACTTC.

This clonotype was seen more than once but under ten times. The V and J genes are TRBV18 and TRBJ2-3; D gene uncertain. V dropped 2 bases and J dropped 5 bases, with 11 bases sitting between them. The CDR3 covers 14 residues. Germline V lookup: CDR1 KGHSH, CDR2 LQKENI. Here the CDR3 DNA reads TGTGCCAGCTCACCAGTACAGCTTGGAGATACGCAGTATTTT. Residues: CASSPVQLGDTQYF.

The V and J genes are TRBV20-1 and TRBJ2-7; 11 bases match TRBD2. The CDR3 consists of 15 residues. Germline CDR1 is DFQATT and CDR2 is SNEGSKA (reference sequence). Trimming cost V 0 bases and J 2 bases; bases outside gene matches: 3. Here the CDR3 reads CSAREGTSGPYEQYF. The CDR3 DNA follows: TGCAGTGCTAGAGAAGGGACTAGCGGACCCTACGAGCAGTACTTC.

This sequence joins TRBV19 and TRBJ2-3; 9 bases agree with TRBD2. This CDR3 region has 17 residues. Germline CDR1 is LNHDA and CDR2 is SQIVND (reference sequence). V trimming: 3 bases; J trimming: 2 bases; junction bases outside the gene matches: 9. The CDR3 DNA reads TGTGCCAGTAGTATGGATGGTCTAGCGGGGCCCACAGATACGCAGTATTTT. It codes for CASSMDGLAGPTDTQYF. The entire variable domain, with the rest obtained from reference TRBV19 and TRBJ2-3, is as follows: DGGITQSPKYLFRKEGQNVTLSCEQNLNHDAMYWYRQDPGQGLRLIYYSQIVNDFQKGDIAEGYSVSREKKESFPLTVTSAQKNPTAFYLCASSMDGLAGPTDTQYFGPGTRLTVL.

The chain couples TRBV12-3 or TRBV12-4 to TRBJ2-1; 13 positions agree with TRBD2. CDR3 length: 16 amino acids. The J segment lost 10 bases and the V segment lost 4 bases, leaving 10 bases of the junction unmatched. Here the CDR3 DNA reads TGTGCCAGCAGTTATGGGGGAGGACTAGCGGGAGAGGAGCAGTTCTTC. This sequence encodes CASSYGGGLAGEEQFF.

The chain employs TRBV18 and TRBJ2-3; D is unclear. The V end was cut by 0 bases, the J end by 0 bases, with 7 bases between. The CDR3 loop spans 15 amino acids. Per the germline V gene, CDR1 is KGHSH and CDR2 is LQKENI. The DNA of the CDR3 is TGTGCCAGCTCACCACCGATGGTTAGCACAGATACGCAGTATTTT. Residues: CASSPPMVSTDTQYF.

This clonotype was counted ten times or more. The chain links TRBV2 to TRBJ1-1; D not certain. Germline V gene data show CDR1 as SNHLY and CDR2 as FYNNEI. This CDR3 has 12 residues. The V gene lost 6 bases and the J gene lost 10 bases, with 15 bases spanning the gap. CDR3 region: CASRAGAKGAFF. CDR3 coding DNA: TGTGCCAGCAGGGCAGGTGCTAAGGGAGCTTTCTTT.

This clonotype was seen a handful of times. The V gene is TRBV28, the J gene TRBJ2-1; D is unresolved. V lost 4 bases and J 9 bases, leaving 13 bases between the germline ends. The germline V gene encodes CDR1 MDHEN and CDR2 SYDVKM. The CDR3 contains 13 residues. CDR3 in amino acids: CASSWDSVGEQFF. The CDR3 nucleotides read TGTGCCAGCAGTTGGGATTCCGTCGGTGAGCAGTTCTTC.

This clonotype occurred a few times. This chain joins TRBV10-2 and TRBJ2-5; perhaps TRBD2 as D (6 bases). This CDR3 comprises 16 residues. Germline V gene lookup returns CDR1 WSHSY and CDR2 SAAADI. The ends were cut back, 2 bases at V and 6 bases at J, with 19 bases in the middle. CDR3 region: CASSEPGTGVSKTQYF. The CDR3 DNA reads TGCGCCAGCAGTGAGCCCGGGACGGGGGTTTCGAAGACCCAGTACTTC.

There are many counts of this clonotype. The chain links TRBV2 to TRBJ1-3; tentatively, D is TRBD1 (5 bases). The CDR3 is 15 amino acids. CDR1 is SNHLY, CDR2 FYNNEI, per germline. V lost 6 bases and J 0 bases, leaving 12 bases between the germline ends. The CDR3 DNA reads TGTGCCAGCAGCCTGGGACGGAACTCTGGAAACACCATATATTTT. Its translation: CASSLGRNSGNTIYF.

This chain joins TRBV10-3 and TRBJ1-1; 9 bases agree with TRBD1. Germline-derived CDR1 and CDR2 are ENHRY and SYGVKD. CDR3 length equals 15 residues. Losses at the gene ends were 0 bases for V and 6 bases for J; bases not matched to a gene: 5. CDR3 coding DNA: TGTGCCATCAGTGAGTCAGGACAGGGGTGGTCTGAAGCTTTCTTT. Encoded protein: CAISESGQGWSEAFF.

This clonotype appeared many times. J is TRBJ2-3 and V is TRBV2; TRBD2 agrees at 7 bases. The CDR3 is made up of 15 amino acids. Germline trimming cut 3 bases from V and 0 bases from J; bases unmatched to any gene: 3. Germline V gene data show CDR1 as SNHLY and CDR2 as FYNNEI. In nucleotides, the CDR3 is TGTGCCAGCAGTGATTTCGGGAGGAGCACAGATACGCAGTATTTT. This encodes CASSDFGRSTDTQYF.

This clonotype occurred a few times. This chain connects TRBV7-3 to TRBJ2-2, with TRBD1 matching over 9 bases. Unmatched junction bases numbered 19, after V lost 3 bases and J lost 5 bases. Germline V gene lookup returns CDR1 SGHTA and CDR2 FQGTGA. The CDR3 is 20 residues long. The CDR3 coding sequence is TGTGCCAGCAGCTTTAAAGGCGGGGGACAGGGCACTCGTCGGACCGGGGAGCTGTTTTTT. This codes for CASSFKGGGQGTRRTGELFF.

This clonotype appeared many times. The chain combines TRBV27 with TRBJ2-2; D is undetermined. Trimming shortened V by 9 bases and J by 5 bases, and 13 bases separated the two germline ends. CDR1 is MNHEY and CDR2 is SMNVEV in the germline V gene (reference sequence). The length of the CDR3 is 13 residues. The CDR3 is CASSTGETGELFF. The CDR3 DNA is TGTGCCAGTAGTACCGGAGAAACCGGGGAGCTGTTTTTT.